This T cell receptor (beta chain) was retrieved from a study of beta chain features in type 1 diabetes. Cells sorted by CD45RO/CCR7/CD25/CD127/CD95/CD27 comprised CD4+ naive, central memory, regulatory and stem cell-like memory cells. This clone turned up a few times. Its target is unknown. General observations from the study: Within each of all four CD4+ subsets, Type 1 diabetes patients had TCRB CDR3s that were moderately but significantly shorter. Short templates might get an advantage during PCR, and this would be equal in patients and controls.

Expressed TCRB transcripts were sequenced because the entire RNA isolate underwent reverse transcription. Produced via immunoSEQ multiplex PCR; TCRdb's table is partial and in-frame only. Of roughly 300,000 clones in the sample, approximately 9.7% were seen once. CDR3 length equals 14 residues. Trimming took 4 bases from V and 5 from J; bases not matched to a gene: 6. CDR1 is SGHRS, CDR2 YFSETQ, per germline. The sequencing sample was made of central memory CD4+ T cells from blood. This chain uses TRBV5-1 with TRBJ2-5, with 9 bases lining up with TRBD1. This receptor was obtained from a man aged 30-40 years with type 1 diabetes. The chain's CDR3 is CASSAGTGKETQYF. The DNA of the CDR3 is TGCGCCAGCAGCGCCGGGACAGGGAAGGAGACCCAGTACTTC.